The sequence of this T cell receptor (beta chain) was determined in a study of T cell repertoires in cytomegalovirus infection. Study-wide results and limits: HLA-C-restricted CMV-specific TCR beta clonotypes were dominant in the ex vivo response. Summed frequency of shared TCR beta families picked out CMV carriers who also had the relevant HLA.

This clonotype came up a few times. Antigen: not known. The germline gives CDR1 WSHSY, CDR2 SAAADI. The CDR3 sequence is 17 residues long. Trimming at V came to 3 bases and at J to 4 bases, leaving 9 bases not matched to a gene. TCRdb independently ran MiXCR on the reads; one entry per CDR3 protein. The repertoire holds fewer than 550,000 distinct CDR3 sequences, approximately 17% seen once, with roughly a quarter in the top ten. V is TRBV10-2 and J is TRBJ2-5; 12 bases agree with TRBD2. The sequence was obtained from a human donor in good health (CMV status not recorded). Some clones in this sample may be carry-over from other donors' samples. Sequenced material: CD8+ T cells from PBMCs. The CDR3 nucleotides are TGCGCCAGCAGTGATTTGCTAGCGGGAGGGGTAGGAGAGACCCAGTACTTC. Its protein is CASSDLLAGGVGETQYF.